This TCR beta chain came from a study of blood T cell repertoires in COVID-19. Sequencing was performed with immunoSEQ multiplex PCR; in TCRdb, only in-frame clones are kept and a portion is missing. The repertoire consists of under 300,000 clones, with 82% occurring once and the leading ten covering about 15%. The source is a man aged 40-55 years who had recovered from COVID-19. Sequencing input: PBMCs or T cells enriched from blood (not recorded which).

In nucleotides, the CDR3 is TGTGCCAGCAGCGGTGGTACGGGGGGAGGCTCCTACGAGCAGTACTTC. It is translated as CASSGGTGGGSYEQYF. The chain combines TRBV7-6 with TRBJ2-7; 7 bases fit TRBD2. The germline V gene encodes CDR1 SGHVS and CDR2 FNYEAQ. This CDR3 region has 16 residues. V was pared by 5 bases and J by 0 bases, with 10 bases of the junction left unmatched.